This T cell receptor (beta chain) is drawn from a study of graft-versus-host responses after intestinal transplantation. On this clone: What it binds is unknown.

The germline gives CDR1 SNHLY, CDR2 FYNNEI. The CDR3 has 13 residues. With V trimmed by 9 bases and J by 2 bases, 6 bases remained unmatched. Sequencing used immunoSEQ multiplex PCR; TCRdb keeps in-frame clones, though not all of them. The sample has more than 70,000 clones, roughly 80% seen once; the top ten hold approximately 0.88%. The starting material was unstimulated CD4+ T cells sorted from spleen or lymph node cells, obtained before intestinal transplant. The sequence came from a human donor who received an intestinal transplant. The chain combines TRBV2 with TRBJ1-2, with 7 bases fitting TRBD1. The CDR3 coding sequence is TGTGCCAGACTACAGGACAGGAACTATGGCTACACCTTC. Its protein product is CARLQDRNYGYTF.